This T cell receptor beta chain was sequenced during a study of brain T cells in children with intractable seizures. Sequencing used immunoSEQ multiplex PCR; TCRdb keeps in-frame clones, though not all of them. The sample carries fewer than 85,000 clones, 85% to 95% recorded once. Sequencing was limited to surgery cases with top T cell transcript signatures in brain tissue. There are 16 residues in the CDR3. Trimming cost V 4 bases and J 6 bases; bases outside gene matches: 12. CDR1 is MNHEY, CDR2 SVGAGI, per germline. J is TRBJ2-7 and V is TRBV6-5, with 10 positions matching TRBD1. The sequence came from a boy less than two years old with tuberous sclerosis and intractable seizures. Sample: peripheral blood, taken at surgery. The CDR3 nucleotides read TGTGCCAGCAGTTTGGCAATCGGGACAGGGGAATTCGAGCAGTACTTC. Translated, it gives CASSLAIGTGEFEQYF.